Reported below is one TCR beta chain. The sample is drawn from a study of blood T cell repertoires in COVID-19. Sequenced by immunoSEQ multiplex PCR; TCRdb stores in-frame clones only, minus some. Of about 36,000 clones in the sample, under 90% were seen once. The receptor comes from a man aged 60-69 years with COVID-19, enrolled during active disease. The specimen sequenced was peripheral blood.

The CDR3 reads CASSLYANQPQHF. CDR3 sequence (DNA): TGTGCCAGCAGTTTATACGCGAATCAGCCCCAGCATTTT. The rearrangement uses TRBV28 and TRBJ1-5; D unclear. The CDR3 is made up of 13 amino acids. V lost 1 base and J 4 bases, leaving 5 bases between the germline ends. The germline CDR1 and CDR2 sequences are MDHEN and SYDVKM.